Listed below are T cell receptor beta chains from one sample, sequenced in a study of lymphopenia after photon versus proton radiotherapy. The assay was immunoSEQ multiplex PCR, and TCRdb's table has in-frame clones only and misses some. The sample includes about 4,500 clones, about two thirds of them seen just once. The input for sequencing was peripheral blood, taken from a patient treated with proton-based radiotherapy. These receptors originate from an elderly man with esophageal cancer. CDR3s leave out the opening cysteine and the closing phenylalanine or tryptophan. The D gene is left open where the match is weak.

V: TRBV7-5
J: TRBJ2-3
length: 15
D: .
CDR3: VRSTTSRGYLQDTQY

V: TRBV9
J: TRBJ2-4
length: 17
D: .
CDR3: ASSVVWAENPLAKNIQY

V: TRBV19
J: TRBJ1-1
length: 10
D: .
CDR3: ASTERNTEAF

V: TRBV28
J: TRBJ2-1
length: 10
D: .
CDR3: ASSFRRDEQF

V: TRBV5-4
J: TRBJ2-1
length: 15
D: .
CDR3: ASRHGVSPPDHNEQF

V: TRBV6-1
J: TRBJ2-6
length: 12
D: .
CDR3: ASSPNSGANVLT

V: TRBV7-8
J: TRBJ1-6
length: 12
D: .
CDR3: ASSSEVGISPLH

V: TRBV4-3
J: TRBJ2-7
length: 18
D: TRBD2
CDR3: ASSLARPSFGGGVTYEQY

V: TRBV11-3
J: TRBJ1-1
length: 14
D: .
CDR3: ASSPPGTYMNTEAF

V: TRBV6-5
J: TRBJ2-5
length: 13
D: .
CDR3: ASSYRLFPPETQY

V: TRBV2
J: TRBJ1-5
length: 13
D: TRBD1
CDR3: ASKRGLTLNQPQH

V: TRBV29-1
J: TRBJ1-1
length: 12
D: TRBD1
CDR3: SVTGFFGNTEAF

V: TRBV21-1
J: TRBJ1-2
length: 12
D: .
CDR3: ATSCGPRFYGYT

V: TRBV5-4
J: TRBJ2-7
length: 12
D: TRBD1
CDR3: ASSSDRGGYEQY

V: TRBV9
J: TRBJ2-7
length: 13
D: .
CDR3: ASSVERQGDYEQY

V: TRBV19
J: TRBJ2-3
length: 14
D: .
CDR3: ASSIYRLGNTDTQY

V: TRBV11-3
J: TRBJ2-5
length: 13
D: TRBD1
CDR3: ASSRGQGALETQY

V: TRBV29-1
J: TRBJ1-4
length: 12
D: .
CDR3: SVGPGTSREKLF

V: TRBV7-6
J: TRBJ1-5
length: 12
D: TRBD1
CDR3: ASSLERGLKPQH

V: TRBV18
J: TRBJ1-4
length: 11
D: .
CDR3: ASSRSEAEKLF

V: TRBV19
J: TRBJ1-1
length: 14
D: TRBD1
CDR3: ASRGEDRALRTEAF

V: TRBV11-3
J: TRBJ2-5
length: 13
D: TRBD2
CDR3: ASSLYSGAPETQY

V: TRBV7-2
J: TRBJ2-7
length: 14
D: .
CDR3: ASSSRRTGQEVEQY

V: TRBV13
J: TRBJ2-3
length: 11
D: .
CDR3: ASTFPHTDTQY

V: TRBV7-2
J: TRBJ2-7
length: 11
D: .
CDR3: ASSFQGPYEQY

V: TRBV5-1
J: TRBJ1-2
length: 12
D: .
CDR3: ASRAIVQGSGYT

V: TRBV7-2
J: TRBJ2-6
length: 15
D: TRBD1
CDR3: ASIPGQGASGANVLT

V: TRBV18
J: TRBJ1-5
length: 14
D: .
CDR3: ASSRDGALVNQPQH

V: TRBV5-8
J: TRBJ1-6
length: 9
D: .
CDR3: ASSFRQSAH

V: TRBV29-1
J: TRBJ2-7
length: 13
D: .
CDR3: SVEFRGAQDYEQY

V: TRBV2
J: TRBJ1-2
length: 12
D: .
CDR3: ASRTAGGNYGYT

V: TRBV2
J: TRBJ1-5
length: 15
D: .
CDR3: ASSEEVRTYSNQPQH

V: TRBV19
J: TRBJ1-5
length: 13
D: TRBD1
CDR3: ASSKGQVGGQPQH

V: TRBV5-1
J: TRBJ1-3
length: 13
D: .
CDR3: ASSLDRVTGNTIY

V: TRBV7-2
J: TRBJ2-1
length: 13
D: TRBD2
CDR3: ASSPRTSGGALGF

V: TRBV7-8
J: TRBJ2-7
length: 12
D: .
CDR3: ASSLDPGLNEQY

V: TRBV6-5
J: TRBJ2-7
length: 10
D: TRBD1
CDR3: ATRTGSHEQY

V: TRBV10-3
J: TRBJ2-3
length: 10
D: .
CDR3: AMGPSTDTQY

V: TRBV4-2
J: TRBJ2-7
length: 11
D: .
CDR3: ASSQGELYEQY

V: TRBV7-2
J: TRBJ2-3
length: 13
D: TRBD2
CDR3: ASSTLGGGTDTQY

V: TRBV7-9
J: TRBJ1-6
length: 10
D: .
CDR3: ASSLYNSPLH

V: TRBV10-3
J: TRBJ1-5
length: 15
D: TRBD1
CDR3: AISAHPADRGYQPQH

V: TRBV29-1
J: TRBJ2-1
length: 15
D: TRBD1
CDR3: SVEGRTGSLGYNEQF

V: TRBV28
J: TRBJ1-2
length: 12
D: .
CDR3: ASTIETRYYGYT

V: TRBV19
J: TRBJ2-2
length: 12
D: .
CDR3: AGSRPEVTGELF

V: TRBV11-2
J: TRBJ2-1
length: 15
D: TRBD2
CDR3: ASSPPTSGSSYNEQF

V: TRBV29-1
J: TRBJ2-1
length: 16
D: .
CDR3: SVEPLAGWDTDYNEQF

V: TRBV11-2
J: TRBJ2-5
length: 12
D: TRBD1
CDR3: ASSPDRDQETQY

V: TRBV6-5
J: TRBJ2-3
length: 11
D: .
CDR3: ASSAVAGDTQY

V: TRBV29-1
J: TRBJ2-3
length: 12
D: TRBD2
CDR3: SVGTSGGTDTQY

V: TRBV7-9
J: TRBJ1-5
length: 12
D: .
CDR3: ASTMPHGDQPQH

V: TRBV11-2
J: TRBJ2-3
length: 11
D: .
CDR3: ASSLVLIDTQY